Listed below are T cell receptor beta chains from one sample, sequenced in a study of PD-1 blockade in classical Hodgkin lymphoma. Profiling relied on immunoSEQ multiplex PCR, and the TCRdb table lists in-frame clones only, not all of them. Of tens of thousands of clones in the sample, over 75% were seen once. This material consisted of CD4+ T cells from blood, taken at baseline. These receptors were taken from a human donor with classical Hodgkin lymphoma. Both conserved end residues are part of each CDR3. Fields, in order: CDR3 protein, CDR3 DNA, V gene, clone size, J gene, D gene. A D gene is named only where the DNA matches it firmly. Size is omitted from some rows. Given values are once, few, many or a class for expanded clones.

CDR3 protein: CASSSTSGMNTEAFF
CDR3 DNA: TGCGCCAGCAGCTCGACCTCCGGCATGAACACTGAAGCTTTCTTT
V gene: TRBV5-1
clone size: NA
J gene: TRBJ1-1
D gene: NA

CDR3 protein: CASSLAGGQSYEQYF
CDR3 DNA: TGTGCCAGCAGCTTAGCGGGCGGACAGTCCTACGAGCAGTACTTC
V gene: TRBV7-2
clone size: few
J gene: TRBJ2-7
D gene: NA

CDR3 protein: CASTLSAGGIETQYF
CDR3 DNA: TGTGCCAGCACCCTAAGCGCCGGCGGAATCGAGACCCAGTACTTC
V gene: TRBV2
clone size: once
J gene: TRBJ2-5
D gene: NA

CDR3 protein: CASSLARQLSTHNEQFF
CDR3 DNA: TGCGCCAGCAGCTTGGCCAGGCAGCTAAGTACTCACAATGAGCAGTTCTTC
V gene: TRBV5-1
clone size: NA
J gene: TRBJ2-1
D gene: NA

CDR3 protein: CASSSGTSGAYEQYF
CDR3 DNA: TGTGCCAGTAGTTCGGGGACTAGCGGAGCCTACGAGCAGTACTTC
V gene: TRBV19
clone size: NA
J gene: TRBJ2-7
D gene: TRBD2

CDR3 protein: CASSFPDRNYGYTF
CDR3 DNA: TGTGCCAGCAGCTTCCCTGACAGGAACTATGGCTACACCTTC
V gene: TRBV5-5
clone size: NA
J gene: TRBJ1-2
D gene: NA

CDR3 protein: CASPPQYGYTF
CDR3 DNA: TGTGCCAGCCCTCCCCAGTATGGCTACACCTTC
V gene: TRBV6-4
clone size: few
J gene: TRBJ1-2
D gene: NA

CDR3 protein: CASSPLGTGFSEQFF
CDR3 DNA: TGTGCCAGCAGCCCGCTCGGGACAGGGTTTTCGGAGCAGTTCTTC
V gene: TRBV7-7
clone size: NA
J gene: TRBJ2-1
D gene: TRBD1

CDR3 protein: CASSLAGGGETQYF
CDR3 DNA: TGTGCCAGCAGCTTAGCAGGGGGCGGCGAGACCCAGTACTTC
V gene: TRBV7-2
clone size: once
J gene: TRBJ2-5
D gene: TRBD1

CDR3 protein: CASSDPGQINSPLHF
CDR3 DNA: TGCGCCAGCAGTGACCCGGGACAGATTAATTCACCCCTCCACTTT
V gene: TRBV10-2
clone size: NA
J gene: TRBJ1-6
D gene: TRBD1

CDR3 protein: CASRLHAVDSPLHF
CDR3 DNA: TGTGCCAGCAGGTTACACGCGGTCGATTCACCCCTCCACTTT
V gene: TRBV7-9
clone size: once
J gene: TRBJ1-6
D gene: NA

CDR3 protein: CASSLAAGMNTEAFF
CDR3 DNA: TGTGCCAGCAGCTTAGCTGCGGGAATGAACACTGAAGCTTTCTTT
V gene: TRBV11-2
clone size: NA
J gene: TRBJ1-1
D gene: NA

CDR3 protein: CAGFEETGNTIYF
CDR3 DNA: TGTGCCGGATTCGAAGAAACTGGAAACACCATATATTTT
V gene: TRBV6-6
clone size: NA
J gene: TRBJ1-3
D gene: NA

CDR3 protein: CASSLRAEQYF
CDR3 DNA: TGTGCCAGCAGTTTAAGGGCCGAGCAGTACTTC
V gene: TRBV27
clone size: NA
J gene: TRBJ2-7
D gene: NA

CDR3 protein: CASSEEGRDTEAFF
CDR3 DNA: TGTGCCAGCAGTGAAGAAGGGAGGGACACTGAAGCTTTCTTT
V gene: TRBV2
clone size: NA
J gene: TRBJ1-1
D gene: NA

CDR3 protein: CASSSKVGLAGLNSYEQYF
CDR3 DNA: TGTGCCAGCAGCTCGAAAGTTGGACTAGCGGGGCTCAACTCCTACGAGCAGTACTTC
V gene: TRBV5-5
clone size: NA
J gene: TRBJ2-7
D gene: TRBD2

CDR3 protein: CASSSGRLAAEAFF
CDR3 DNA: TGTGCCAGCAGCTCAGGCCGCTTGGCAGCTGAAGCTTTCTTT
V gene: TRBV11-3
clone size: NA
J gene: TRBJ1-1
D gene: NA

CDR3 protein: CAISEGANVLTF
CDR3 DNA: TGTGCCATCAGTGAAGGGGCCAACGTCCTGACTTTC
V gene: TRBV10-3
clone size: NA
J gene: TRBJ2-6
D gene: NA

CDR3 protein: CASSPEGQGALYGYTF
CDR3 DNA: TGCGCCAGCAGCCCGGAGGGACAGGGGGCTCTCTATGGCTACACCTTC
V gene: TRBV5-1
clone size: NA
J gene: TRBJ1-2
D gene: TRBD1

CDR3 protein: CASSPPGGSGNTIYF
CDR3 DNA: TGTGCCAGCTCACCACCAGGGGGATCTGGAAACACCATATATTTT
V gene: TRBV18
clone size: NA
J gene: TRBJ1-3
D gene: NA

CDR3 protein: CASSAGPTGPFF
CDR3 DNA: TGTGCCAGCAGCGCCGGGCCAACCGGACCGTTCTTC
V gene: TRBV9
clone size: NA
J gene: TRBJ2-1
D gene: NA

CDR3 protein: CAISEQNYGYTF
CDR3 DNA: TGTGCCATCAGTGAACAGAACTATGGCTACACCTTC
V gene: TRBV10-3
clone size: once
J gene: TRBJ1-2
D gene: NA

CDR3 protein: CASSPRDRFLNTEAFF
CDR3 DNA: TGTGCCAGCAGCCCCCGGGACAGATTTTTAAACACTGAAGCTTTCTTT
V gene: TRBV5-4
clone size: NA
J gene: TRBJ1-1
D gene: TRBD1

CDR3 protein: CASSLAGATSYEQYF
CDR3 DNA: TGTGCCAGCAGTTTGGCAGGGGCCACCTCCTACGAGCAGTACTTC
V gene: TRBV28
clone size: NA
J gene: TRBJ2-7
D gene: NA

CDR3 protein: CASSELDRASQPQHF
CDR3 DNA: TGTGCCAGCAGTGAACTCGACAGGGCAAGCCAGCCCCAGCATTTT
V gene: TRBV6-1
clone size: NA
J gene: TRBJ1-5
D gene: TRBD1

CDR3 protein: CASSPGTVQETQYF
CDR3 DNA: TGTGCCAGCAGCCCAGGGACTGTCCAAGAGACCCAGTACTTC
V gene: TRBV6-6
clone size: NA
J gene: TRBJ2-5
D gene: NA

CDR3 protein: CASRDTTYEQYF
CDR3 DNA: TGTGCCAGTAGGGACACAACCTACGAGCAGTACTTC
V gene: TRBV2
clone size: once
J gene: TRBJ2-7
D gene: NA

CDR3 protein: CASSAGTSGGNEQFF
CDR3 DNA: TGTGCCAGCAGCGCCGGGACTAGCGGAGGCAATGAGCAGTTCTTC
V gene: TRBV6-4
clone size: NA
J gene: TRBJ2-1
D gene: TRBD2

CDR3 protein: CAVPQGAGGYTF
CDR3 DNA: TGTGCCGTACCACAGGGGGCTGGGGGCTACACCTTC
V gene: TRBV7-9
clone size: NA
J gene: TRBJ1-2
D gene: TRBD1

CDR3 protein: CASSYRQGDPDTQYF
CDR3 DNA: TGTGCCAGCAGTTACCGGCAGGGGGACCCAGATACGCAGTATTTT
V gene: TRBV6-6
clone size: once
J gene: TRBJ2-3
D gene: TRBD1

CDR3 protein: CASSLTPQYTIYF
CDR3 DNA: TGTGCCAGCAGCTTAACGCCCCAGTACACCATATATTTT
V gene: TRBV7-9
clone size: NA
J gene: TRBJ1-3
D gene: NA

CDR3 protein: CASSLEDTGYTGELFF
CDR3 DNA: TGTGCCAGCAGCTTAGAGGATACAGGGTACACCGGGGAGCTGTTTTTT
V gene: TRBV11-2
clone size: NA
J gene: TRBJ2-2
D gene: NA

CDR3 protein: CASSPPGLAGGGAETQYF
CDR3 DNA: TGTGCCAGCTCACCACCGGGACTAGCGGGAGGTGGAGCAGAGACCCAGTACTTC
V gene: TRBV18
clone size: NA
J gene: TRBJ2-5
D gene: TRBD2

CDR3 protein: CASSLGGDGQPQHF
CDR3 DNA: TGCGCCAGCAGCTTAGGAGGGGACGGTCAGCCCCAGCATTTT
V gene: TRBV5-1
clone size: few
J gene: TRBJ1-5
D gene: NA

CDR3 protein: CASSPKNARNEQFF
CDR3 DNA: TGTGCCAGCAGCCCCAAGAACGCCCGGAATGAGCAGTTCTTC
V gene: TRBV7-2
clone size: NA
J gene: TRBJ2-1
D gene: NA

CDR3 protein: CASSFLQGMDGYTF
CDR3 DNA: TGTGCCAGCAGTTTCCTACAGGGAATGGATGGCTACACCTTC
V gene: TRBV27
clone size: NA
J gene: TRBJ1-2
D gene: NA

CDR3 protein: CASSLAAPGRATQYF
CDR3 DNA: TGTGCCAGCAGCTTGGCCGCACCCGGCAGGGCTACGCAGTATTTT
V gene: TRBV5-5
clone size: NA
J gene: TRBJ2-3
D gene: NA